This TCR beta chain appears in the sequencing data of a study of cytomegalovirus exposure and HLA in healthy donors. Germline V gene data show CDR1 as SGHRS and CDR2 as YFSETQ. This CDR3 comprises 16 residues. V was pared by 3 bases and J by 6 bases, with 10 bases of the junction left unmatched. Sequenced by immunoSEQ multiplex PCR; TCRdb stores in-frame clones only, minus some. The repertoire consists of roughly 330,000 clones, with 87% occurring once and the leading ten covering approximately 1.1%. The rearrangement uses TRBV5-1 and TRBJ2-1, with 9 bases aligning to TRBD2. What was sequenced was PBMCs. This TCR was sampled from a woman aged 25 to 39 in good health and CMV-seropositive. This CDR3 is CASSSSSSGAGNEQFF. In nucleotides, the CDR3 is TGCGCCAGCAGCTCATCCTCTAGCGGGGCAGGCAATGAGCAGTTCTTC.